The clone carrying this TCR beta chain was recorded only once. These data come from a study of shared clonotypes between healthy human individuals. The wider study: Each donor contributed plates that comprised three CD4 naive, three CD4 memory, two CD8 naive and one CD8 memory.

Generated by immunoSEQ multiplex PCR, the TCRdb table keeps only in-frame clones and is missing some. The sample records about 1.1 million clones, approximately 78% being singletons. CDR3 length: 12 amino acids. Germline assignment: CDR1 MDHEN and CDR2 SYDVKM. V was pared by 7 bases and J by 7 bases, with 13 bases between. J is TRBJ1-1 and V is TRBV28; D gene ambiguous. Sequences were obtained from memory CD4+ T cells from PBMCs. The subset is: CD45RA-negative fraction. The TCR comes from a man younger than 30 in good health. Some clones in this sample may be carry-over from other donors' samples. The CDR3 nucleotides read TGTGCCAGCACCCTGGACGGGTTTGAAGCTTTCTTT. Translated: CASTLDGFEAFF.